These 12 T cell receptor beta chains came from one sample sequenced in a study of PD-1 blockade in classical Hodgkin lymphoma. This table comes from immunoSEQ multiplex PCR, and its TCRdb copy is limited to in-frame clones, with some not included. Of fewer than 80,000 clones listed, 71% are singletons. All the patients suffered relapse after autologous stem cell transplantation, and brentuximab vedotin exposure differed. This material consisted of peripheral blood mononuclear cells (PBMCs), taken before the second cycle of nivolumab. The receptor source for this set is a human donor with classical Hodgkin lymphoma.

This clone was counted between two and nine times. This chain links TRBV6-5 with TRBJ1-2; no reliable D call. V gave up 0 bases and J gave up 5 bases, with 7 bases separating them. This CDR3 has 13 residues. From germline, CDR1 is MNHEY and CDR2 SVGAGI. The CDR3 sequence: CASSYSYVYGYTF. As DNA, the CDR3 is TGTGCCAGCAGTTACTCGTACGTATATGGCTACACCTTC.

The J gene is TRBJ2-5, the V gene TRBV14; tentatively, D is TRBD2 (5 bases). With the DNA end fitting TRBJ2-7 better, the J assignment may be wrong. The length of the CDR3 is 13 residues. Germline values: CDR1 SGHDN, CDR2 FVKESK. The CDR3 nucleotides are TGTGCCAGCAGCCAATCGGGGTTCTACGAGCAGTACTTC. Translated, it gives CASSQSGFYEQYF.

This chain links TRBV6-1 with TRBJ1-2; the D gene is possibly TRBD1 (5 bases). Trimming pared 0 bases from V and 4 bases from J, leaving 12 bases between. Per germline, CDR1 MNHNS and CDR2 SASEGT. The CDR3 consists of 15 residues. The CDR3 loop is CASSEARGSFYGYTF. The CDR3 nucleotides read TGTGCCAGCAGTGAAGCGCGGGGCAGCTTCTATGGCTACACCTTC.

The CDR3 region is CASSLGTAGELFF. DNA for the CDR3: TGTGCCAGCTCACTGGGGACCGCCGGGGAGCTGTTTTTT. This chain uses TRBV18 with TRBJ2-2, with D possibly being TRBD1 or TRBD2 (5 bases each). This CDR3 is 13 amino acids long. Germline V gene data show CDR1 as KGHSH and CDR2 as LQKENI. V was pared by 4 bases and J by 6 bases, with 9 bases between. Supplemented by reference TRBV18 and TRBJ2-2, the full variable domain reads NAGVMQNPRHLVRRRGQEARLRCSPMKGHSHVYWYRQLPEEGLKFMVYLQKENIIDESGMPKERFSAEFPKEGPSILRIQQVVRGDSAAYFCASSLGTAGELFFGEGSRLTVL.

V and J are TRBV19 and TRBJ2-3, with 9 bases fitting TRBD2. Germline trimming cut 1 base from V and 0 bases from J; bases unmatched to any gene: 2. The CDR3 is made up of 16 amino acids. Looked up from germline, CDR1 is LNHDA and CDR2 is SQIVND (reference sequence). The CDR3 DNA follows: TGTGCCAGTAGTATAGTAACTAGCGGGAGCACAGATACGCAGTATTTT. Protein sequence: CASSIVTSGSTDTQYF.

The chain employs TRBV6-6 and TRBJ1-1; maybe TRBD1 (6 bases). V was clipped by 4 bases and J by 6 bases, with 9 bases between them. Germline assignment: CDR1 MNHNY and CDR2 SVGAGI (reference sequence). The CDR3 runs 12 residues. In nucleotides, the CDR3 is TGTGCCAGCAGTTCACAGGGCGCTGAAGCTTTCTTT. Residues: CASSSQGAEAFF.

The CDR3 here is CASSVWNPYEQYF. CDR3 DNA sequence: TGTGCCAGCAGTGTCTGGAACCCCTACGAGCAGTACTTC. This chain connects TRBV28 to TRBJ2-7; D ambiguous. The CDR3 totals 13 residues. Germline lookup yields CDR1 MDHEN and CDR2 SYDVKM. V was clipped by 5 bases and J by 2 bases, with 10 bases between them.

The chain carries TRBV5-4 and TRBJ1-5; D might be TRBD1 (6 bases). Trimming stripped 0 bases from V and 4 bases from J, with 8 bases between. This CDR3 spans 14 amino acids. CDR1 and CDR2 (germline): SGHNT, YYREEE (reference sequence). DNA of the CDR3: TGTGCCAGCAGCTTGGTAGGGGGGAATCAGCCCCAGCATTTT. Its protein product is CASSLVGGNQPQHF. Full variable domain (remainder filled in from reference TRBV5-4 and TRBJ1-5): ETGVTQSPTHLIKTRGQQVTLRCSSQSGHNTVSWYQQALGQGPQFIFQYYREEENGRGNFPPRFSGLQFPNYSSELNVNALELDDSALYLCASSLVGGNQPQHFGDGTRLSIL.

A single count supports this clone. V usage is TRBV9 and J usage is TRBJ1-4, with TRBD1 matching 7 bases. Trimming at V came to 0 bases and at J to 7 bases, leaving 6 bases not matched to a gene. Germline V gene data show CDR1 as SGDLS and CDR2 as YYNGEE. CDR3 length: 15 amino acids. Written as DNA, the CDR3 is TGTGCCAGCAGCGTAGCAGGGGGTTCGGGTGAAAAACTGTTTTTT. Its protein product is CASSVAGGSGEKLFF.

Many counts were recorded for this clone. The chain couples TRBV19 to TRBJ1-4, with 7 bases aligning to TRBD1. Germline values: CDR1 LNHDA, CDR2 SQIVND (reference sequence). After removal of 4 bases from V and 3 bases from J, the junction contained 5 bases not matched to a gene. CDR3 length: 15 amino acids. CDR3 protein: CASSTRDSPNEKLFF. The CDR3 DNA is TGTGCCAGTAGTACCCGGGACAGTCCTAATGAAAAACTGTTTTTT.

This chain connects TRBV5-1 to TRBJ2-3; 7 bases map to TRBD2. The CDR3 has 14 residues. Germline loops: CDR1 SGHRS, CDR2 YFSETQ. Trimming cost V 2 bases and J 2 bases; bases outside gene matches: 2. The CDR3 DNA is TGCGCCAGCAGCTTAAGCGGGGACACAGATACGCAGTATTTT. Its protein is CASSLSGDTDTQYF.

The sample holds a few counts of this clone. The CDR3 bases are TGTGCCAGCAGCTTAGCCGCCCCCGGCTCTAACACCGGGGAGCTGTTTTTT. It specifies CASSLAAPGSNTGELFF. The V call is TRBV7-2, the J call TRBJ2-2, with D uncertain. V lost 0 bases and J lost 2, with 13 bases in between. CDR3 length: 17 residues. Germline V gene lookup returns CDR1 SGHTA and CDR2 FQGNSA.